One and the same sample provided the 27 T cell receptor beta chains below, sequenced in a study of low-dose radiotherapy and immunotherapy resistance in tumors (dated by TCRdb to between 2021 and 2023). First-strand cDNA was synthesized with Superscript III and a set of TRAV- and TRBV-specific primers, covering both TCRalpha and TCRbeta chains. A roughly 22-cycle PCR with Phusion amplified the TCRs, pairing a constant-region primer with the adapter that was attached to the V primers. The public reads were run again by TCRdb, first through fastp at Q25 and then through MiXCR, and only productive beta chains were kept. Rows are unified per CDR3 protein, each entry keeping the most common DNA and genes. The table for this sample lists around 18,000 distinct CDR3 sequences; 74% of them were counted only once. The ten largest clones add up to more than 9.5% of the sample. These receptors all come from a human donor with advanced metastatic prostate, ovarian, gallbladder or colorectal cancer (not recorded which). This table probably holds off-target reads from a library built for another chain.

In DNA, the CDR3 is TGTGCCACCAGTGACCCCACCGGGACAGGGGCCGGAGGAGAGACCCAGTACTTC. Its translation is CATSDPTGTGAGGETQYF. The chain recombines TRBV24-1 with TRBJ2-5; 10 bases map to TRBD1. Germline V gene sequence: CDR1 KGHDR, CDR2 SFDVKD. CDR3 length equals 18 residues. V dropped 4 bases and J dropped 4; count of bases not matched to a gene: 14.

V gene TRBV5-1 combines with J gene TRBJ1-6; D is possibly TRBD1 (6 bases). V lost 0 bases, J lost 1 base, and 8 bases lay in between. Germline V gene sequence: CDR1 SGHRS, CDR2 YFSETQ. The CDR3 has 16 residues. The CDR3 here is CASSLDRASYNSPLHF. Written as DNA, the CDR3 is TGCGCCAGCAGCTTGGACAGGGCGTCCTATAATTCACCCCTCCACTTT.

The chain joins TRBV5-4 to TRBJ1-5, with TRBD1 identical over 7 bases. The CDR3 has 15 residues. Germline V lookup: CDR1 SGHNT, CDR2 YYREEE (reference sequence). The V segment lost 4 bases and the J segment 2 bases; nucleotides outside the gene matches: 6. The CDR3 region is CASSIGQDRNQPQHF. In nucleotides, the CDR3 is TGTGCCAGCAGCATCGGACAGGATCGCAATCAGCCCCAGCATTTT.

This clonotype has a handful of counts. The gene calls are TRBV6-2 or TRBV6-3 and TRBJ2-1, with 11 bases identical to TRBD1. Germline CDR1 reads MNHEY; CDR2 reads SVGEGT. Germline trimming cut 2 bases from V and 4 bases from J; bases unmatched to any gene: 19. The CDR3 length is 21 residues. The CDR3 sequence: CASSYNLEALRGQGVYNEQFF. The CDR3 region has the DNA TGTGCCAGCAGTTACAATCTGGAAGCCCTCCGGGGACAGGGGGTATACAATGAGCAGTTCTTC.

The genes are TRBV24-1 and TRBJ2-3; TRBD1 is a possible D gene (6 bases). This CDR3 has 15 amino acids. Deletions cut 5 bases from V and 0 bases from J, with 11 bases between. Germline V gives CDR1 KGHDR, CDR2 SFDVKD. CDR3 in DNA: TGTGCCACCAGTGGCGGAACAGGGAGCACAGATACGCAGTATTTT. This encodes CATSGGTGSTDTQYF.

The rearrangement uses TRBV14 and TRBJ1-6, with TRBD1 identical over 8 bases. The CDR3 is made up of 15 amino acids. The germline V gene has CDR1 SGHDN and CDR2 FVKESK. V lost 4 bases and J lost 5; bases outside the gene matches: 4. The CDR3 reads CASSRGQGDNSPLHF. CDR3 nucleotides: TGTGCCAGCAGCCGAGGACAGGGTGATAATTCACCCCTCCACTTT. Filled out from reference TRBV14 and TRBJ1-6, the complete variable domain reads EAGVTQFPSHSVIEKGQTVTLRCDPISGHDNLYWYRRVMGKEIKFLLHFVKESKQDESGMPNNRFLAERTGGTYSTLKVQPAELEDSGVYFCASSRGQGDNSPLHFGNGTRLTVT.

The chain joins TRBV11-1 to TRBJ2-7; D may correspond to TRBD1 or TRBD2 (6 bases each). Trimming removed 5 bases at V and 2 bases at J, with 16 bases between. This CDR3 contains 15 residues. Per germline, CDR1 SGHAT and CDR2 FQDESV (reference sequence). CDR3 in DNA: TGTGCCAGCAGCCTAGAGGGGGGAGACACCTACGAGCAGTACTTC. This gives the protein CASSLEGGDTYEQYF.

The chain employs TRBV10-2 and TRBJ2-1; no reliable D call. The CDR3 is 15 amino acids. V was pared by 3 bases and J by 3 bases, with 12 bases between. CDR1 is WSHSY, CDR2 SAAADI, per germline. CDR3 DNA sequence: TGCGCCAGCAGTGATTCAGGCCCCCGCTACAATGAGCAGTTCTTC. Encoded protein: CASSDSGPRYNEQFF.

The rearrangement uses TRBV2 and TRBJ2-7; 10 nucleotides align to TRBD2. The junction had 4 bases not matched to a gene; V was cut back by 6 bases and J by 5 bases. Germline V gene lookup returns CDR1 SNHLY and CDR2 FYNNEI. The CDR3 is 13 residues long. The CDR3 sequence: CASRGTSVNEQYF. The CDR3 coding sequence is TGTGCCAGCAGGGGGACTAGCGTTAACGAGCAGTACTTC. Full variable domain (remainder filled in from reference TRBV2 and TRBJ2-7): EPEVTQTPSHQVTQMGQEVILRCVPISNHLYFYWYRQILGQKVEFLVSFYNNEISEKSEIFDDQFSVERPDGSNFTLKIRSTKLEDSAMYFCASRGTSVNEQYFGPGTRLTVT.

J is TRBJ2-5 and V is TRBV11-3; 10 nucleotides align to TRBD2. This CDR3 comprises 15 residues. V trimming: 1 base; J trimming: 5 bases; junction bases outside the gene matches: 4. CDR1 and CDR2 from the germline V gene are SGHNT and YENEEA. Written as DNA, the CDR3 is TGTGCCAGCAGCTTAGGCCTAGCGGGGGAGGAGACCCAGTACTTC. Encoded protein: CASSLGLAGEETQYF.

The chain has TRBV7-2 and TRBJ2-3, with D possibly being TRBD2 (5 bases). The CDR3 length is 14 residues. Germline-derived CDR1 and CDR2 are SGHTA and FQGNSA. Trimming took off 1 base at V and 7 bases at J, with 12 bases between the two ends. The CDR3 DNA reads TGTGCCAGCAGCTTAGGGGGTAGCGTGCATACGCAGTATTTT. Residues: CASSLGGSVHTQYF.

This chain links TRBV11-2 with TRBJ1-5, with D tentatively TRBD1 (6 bases). This CDR3 is 15 amino acids long. From germline, CDR1 is SGHAT and CDR2 FQNNGV. V lost 5 bases, J lost 3 bases, and 14 bases lay in between. The CDR3 sequence: CASSGGGPINQPQHF. CDR3 DNA sequence: TGTGCCAGCAGCGGGGGGGGGCCGATCAATCAGCCCCAGCATTTT.

This clonotype was detected only a few times. This rearrangement joins TRBV26 to TRBJ2-5; the D call in the table, TRBD1, was not verified against the DNA. TRBV26 is an annotated pseudogene. This CDR3 region has 14 residues. Here the CDR3 DNA reads TGTGCCAGCAGTTCCCCTTCGGGACCAGAGACCCAGTACTTC. This encodes CASSSPSGPETQYF.

This clonotype has just a few counts. This chain joins TRBV5-4 and TRBJ2-7; possibly TRBD2 for D (5 bases). CDR3 length: 16 residues. From germline, CDR1 is SGHNT and CDR2 YYREEE (reference sequence). The ends were cut back, 4 bases at V and 7 bases at J, with 24 bases in the middle. Here the CDR3 reads CASSNAPTLTAGEQYF. CDR3 bases: TGTGCCAGCAGCAACGCACCAACCCTGACCGCGGGTGAGCAGTACTTC.

This clonotype was observed a few times. This chain joins TRBV12-3 or TRBV12-4 and TRBJ2-2; no firm D call. Between the trimmed V and J ends, which lost 6 bases and 2 bases, there was a span of 13 bases. This CDR3 is 15 amino acids long. The chain's CDR3 is CASRARVPNTGELFF. Here the CDR3 DNA reads TGTGCCAGCAGAGCCCGGGTTCCCAACACCGGGGAGCTGTTTTTT.

The chain joins TRBV3-1 to TRBJ1-1; D might be TRBD1 (5 bases). V was pared by 2 bases and J by 4 bases, with 14 bases between. This CDR3 spans 15 amino acids. In germline, CDR1 is LGHDT, CDR2 YNNKEL (reference sequence). The CDR3 protein is CASSQRTSGGTEAFF. Here the CDR3 DNA reads TGTGCCAGCAGCCAACGGACATCTGGAGGCACTGAAGCTTTCTTT.

V and J are TRBV5-1 and TRBJ1-4; TRBD1 agrees at 7 bases. Trimming took 4 bases from V and 8 from J; bases not matched to a gene: 8. This CDR3 comprises 14 residues. Germline CDR1 is SGHRS and CDR2 is YFSETQ. The CDR3 loop is CASSLDRVGEKLFF. The DNA of the CDR3 is TGCGCCAGCAGCCTCGACAGGGTCGGCGAAAAACTGTTTTTT.

In nucleotides, the CDR3 is TGTGCCAGCAGCCCCCACCAGCGGGACGGTTACGAGCAGTACTTC. It codes for CASSPHQRDGYEQYF. The chain is built from TRBV4-2 and TRBJ2-7; 7 positions agree with TRBD2. Germline values: CDR1 LGHNA, CDR2 YNFKEQ. This CDR3 contains 15 residues. The ends lost 4 bases at V and 4 bases at J; junction bases unmatched: 10.

In its sample, this clonotype was seen once. This chain uses TRBV3-1 with TRBJ2-1, with D unclear. V shed 4 bases and J shed 13 bases, with 17 bases lying between them. CDR3 length: 13 residues. Per the germline V gene, CDR1 is LGHDT and CDR2 is YNNKEL (reference sequence). CDR3 nucleotides: TGTGCCAGCAGCCCGGCCCCACACGGTCGTCAGTTCTTC. Translating it yields CASSPAPHGRQFF.

The genes are TRBV19 and TRBJ1-2; D is undetermined. The germline CDR1 and CDR2 sequences are LNHDA and SQIVND (reference sequence). V was cut by 7 bases and J by 0 bases, with 15 bases left in between. The CDR3 totals 15 residues. CDR3 sequence: CASTTQSIANYGYTF. CDR3 nucleotides: TGTGCCAGTACAACCCAGTCTATAGCTAACTATGGCTACACCTTC.

V and J are TRBV28 and TRBJ1-2; D might be TRBD1 (6 bases). The V and J ends lost 6 bases and 8 bases respectively, with 16 bases between them. The CDR3 has 13 residues. CDR1 is MDHEN, CDR2 SYDVKM, per germline. The DNA of the CDR3 is TGTGCCAGCAGCCCACAGGGTGTCGGGGGCTACACCTTC. Its translation: CASSPQGVGGYTF.

This chain connects TRBV6-6 to TRBJ1-5, with D tentatively TRBD1 (5 bases). The V end was cut by 6 bases, the J end by 5 bases, with 20 bases between. This CDR3 is built from 16 residues. The germline gives CDR1 MNHNY, CDR2 SVGAGI (reference sequence). The CDR3 DNA follows: TGTGCCAGCAGCTTCACAGGCGCGGGAGGGGATCAGCCCCAGCATTTT. Its protein is CASSFTGAGGDQPQHF.

The table lists this clonotype with a count of one. V usage is TRBV27 and J usage is TRBJ2-3; D gene unclear. The V end was cut by 5 bases, the J end by 6 bases, with 9 bases between. This CDR3 is built from 12 residues. Per germline, CDR1 MNHEY and CDR2 SMNVEV (reference sequence). CDR3 sequence: CASSPRRDTQYF. CDR3 coding DNA: TGTGCCAGCAGTCCCCGACGGGATACGCAGTATTTT.

J is TRBJ2-7 and V is TRBV3-1; no definite D call. Germline V CDR1 and CDR2: LGHDT, YNNKEL (reference sequence). CDR3 length equals 13 residues. Trimming left V 8 bases short and J 2 bases short, with 13 bases between. The CDR3 DNA is TGTGCCAGCCTCTCGGGTTCCACCTACGAGCAGTACTTC. As protein: CASLSGSTYEQYF.

The chain joins TRBV5-1 to TRBJ2-2; a possible D gene is TRBD1 (6 bases). This CDR3 is built from 15 residues. The V and J ends lost 4 bases and 6 bases respectively, with 16 bases between them. Germline-derived CDR1 and CDR2 are SGHRS and YFSETQ. CDR3 loop: CASSTENRVAGELFF. The CDR3 coding sequence is TGCGCCAGCAGCACCGAAAACAGGGTAGCCGGGGAGCTGTTTTTT.

V usage is TRBV9 and J usage is TRBJ2-5; D uncertain. This CDR3 is 13 amino acids long. The V gene lost 2 bases and the J gene lost 5 bases, with 10 bases spanning the gap. Per germline, CDR1 SGDLS and CDR2 YYNGEE. As DNA, the CDR3 is TGTGCCAGCAGCGTTGGACCTAGTGAGACCCAGTACTTC. It yields the protein CASSVGPSETQYF.

V is TRBV6-1 and J is TRBJ1-1; D remains unclear. The CDR3 has 13 residues. Germline lookup yields CDR1 MNHNS and CDR2 SASEGT. Trimming took off 7 bases at V and 1 base at J, with 10 bases between the two ends. Here the CDR3 DNA reads TGTGCCAGCACTTTTGCGGGGAACACTGAAGCTTTCTTT. Translating it yields CASTFAGNTEAFF.